Given below is one T cell receptor (beta chain) in context. Its antigen is unknown. The data originate from a study of T-cell memory formation after mild COVID-19. Constant-segment primers and 5'RACE yielded cDNA libraries for TCR alpha and TCR beta, each carrying sample barcodes and UMIs. TCRdb independently ran MiXCR on the 5' RACE reads; one entry per CDR3 protein. The sample holds some 250,000 distinct CDR3 sequences, over 15% seen once. Germline V CDR1 and CDR2: LGHNA, YSLEER. Trimming cost V 4 bases and J 0 bases, with 10 bases left between them. This CDR3 contains 15 residues. Study-wide results and limits: Later expanders leaned toward CD4+, whereas clones contracting from day 15 to 85 were balanced CD4/CD8.

V gene TRBV4-3 combines with J gene TRBJ2-1; D gene ambiguous. The sequenced sample consisted of PBMCs or a T cell subset sorted from them (not recorded which). This receptor was obtained from a young man who had mild COVID-19 (a few samples of this study predate the infection). Cell type and time point are not known. CDR3 nucleotide sequence: TGCGCCAGCAGCCGGGATACCTTCTCCTACAATGAGCAGTTCTTC. Translated, it gives CASSRDTFSYNEQFF.